The 11 T cell receptor beta chains listed next were all sequenced from one sample in a study of immune evolution from preneoplasia to lung adenocarcinoma. TCRdb keeps only in-frame clones here, not all; method: immunoSEQ multiplex PCR. This sample has under 4,000 clones, with approximately 70% found just once. The sequenced sample consisted of FFPE minimally invasive lung adenocarcinoma tissue. Source of these receptors: a person between 60 and 80 years old with lung adenocarcinoma.

This clone occurred once. The V call is TRBV7-9, the J call TRBJ1-1; D not resolved. V was shortened by 4 bases and J by 4 bases, with 16 bases between the two germline ends. The CDR3 spans 15 residues. The V gene's germline CDR1 is SEHNR and CDR2 FQNEAQ (reference sequence). The DNA for the CDR3 is TGTGCCAGCAGCTCCCCCTACACCCGGTCCACTGAAGCTTTCTTT. Translated: CASSSPYTRSTEAFF.

This clone was found a few times. The rearrangement uses TRBV28 and TRBJ2-3; D remains ambiguous. CDR3 size: 15 residues. Trimming took off 5 bases at V and 0 bases at J, with 12 bases between the two ends. Germline CDR1 MDHEN, CDR2 SYDVKM. This CDR3 is CASSPVFGSTDTQYF. The CDR3 DNA reads TGTGCCAGCAGTCCGGTTTTCGGGAGCACAGATACGCAGTATTTT. The full variable domain, in which reference TRBV28 and TRBJ2-3 provide the parts outside the CDR3, is DVKVTQSSRYLVKRTGEKVFLECVQDMDHENMFWYRQDPGLGLRLIYFSYDVKMKEKGDIPEGYSVSREKKERFSLILESASTNQTSMYLCASSPVFGSTDTQYFGPGTRLTVL.

The chain combines TRBV5-5 with TRBJ2-3; 9 bases agree with TRBD1. Germline CDR1 and CDR2: SGHKS and YYEKEE (reference sequence). The CDR3 runs to 15 residues. V gave up 5 bases and J gave up 4 bases; unmatched junction bases: 8. The CDR3 bases are TGTGCCAGCAGTTCCGGGACAGGGTTGGCAGATACGCAGTATTTT. Its translation: CASSSGTGLADTQYF.

The chain recombines TRBV29-1 with TRBJ1-5, with D unresolved. The CDR3 has 14 amino acids. V was clipped by 4 bases and J by 0 bases, with 10 bases between them. CDR1 and CDR2 from the germline V gene are SQVTM and ANQGSEA. The CDR3 protein is CSVVVADSNQPQHF. CDR3 DNA sequence: TGCAGCGTTGTAGTCGCTGATAGCAATCAGCCCCAGCATTTT.

The chain links TRBV6-5 to TRBJ1-4; D uncertain. V lost 2 bases and J lost 6, with 10 bases in between. CDR1 MNHEY and CDR2 SVGAGI come from the germline V gene. The CDR3 has 14 residues. CDR3 sequence reads: CASSYRATDEKLFF. The CDR3 bases are TGTGCCAGCAGTTACCGGGCGACGGATGAAAAACTGTTTTTT.

In this sample, this clone turned up a few times. The genes are TRBV9 and TRBJ2-3; 10 bases are shared with TRBD2. V was clipped by 7 bases and J by 3 bases; unmatched bases: 5. Germline CDR1 reads SGDLS; CDR2 reads YYNGEE. The CDR3 length is 14 residues. The CDR3: CASERGGQTDTQYF. In DNA, the CDR3 is TGTGCCAGCGAGCGGGGGGGCCAGACAGATACGCAGTATTTT.

This clone was counted only a few times. V and J are TRBV7-9 and TRBJ1-1, with D hard to call. V shed 0 bases and J shed 1 base, with 3 bases lying between them. The CDR3 is made up of 13 amino acids. Per the germline V gene, CDR1 is SEHNR and CDR2 is FQNEAQ (reference sequence). CDR3 loop: CASSLAENTEAFF. The CDR3 DNA reads as TGTGCCAGCAGCTTAGCGGAGAACACTGAAGCTTTCTTT.

This chain joins TRBV5-6 and TRBJ2-5; TRBD2 matches at 11 bases. The V segment lost 4 bases and the J segment 3 bases; nucleotides outside the gene matches: 5. The CDR3 is made up of 15 amino acids. Germline-derived CDR1 and CDR2 are SGHDT and YYEEEE. The DNA of the CDR3 is TGTGCCAGCAGCCCGAAGACTAGCGGGAAAGAGACCCAGTACTTC. This gives the protein CASSPKTSGKETQYF. Complete variable domain (other parts from reference TRBV5-6 and TRBJ2-5): DAGVTQSPTHLIKTRGQQVTLRCSPKSGHDTVSWYQQALGQGPQFIFQYYEEEERQRGNFPDRFSGHQFPNYSSELNVNALLLGDSALYLCASSPKTSGKETQYFGPGTRLLVL.

V and J are TRBV7-9 and TRBJ2-3, with D possibly being TRBD1 or TRBD2 (5 bases each). V lost 1 base, J lost 5 bases, and 13 bases lay in between. Germline CDR1 and CDR2: SEHNR and FQNEAQ (reference sequence). CDR3 length equals 15 residues. The CDR3 spells CASSLGRYGGDTQYF. CDR3 in DNA: TGTGCCAGCAGCTTAGGGAGGTATGGGGGAGATACGCAGTATTTT.

V and J are TRBV11-2 and TRBJ2-1; no reliable D call. The V end was cut by 1 base, the J end by 7 bases, with 5 bases between. Looked up from germline, CDR1 is SGHAT and CDR2 is FQNNGV. The CDR3 contains 12 residues. CDR3 bases: TGTGCCAGCAGCTTAGTCATTAATGAGCAGTTCTTC. Translating gives CASSLVINEQFF.

The CDR3: CASRRRQGVGTEAFF. Written as DNA, the CDR3 is TGTGCCAGCAGACGACGACAGGGGGTAGGCACTGAAGCTTTCTTT. J is TRBJ1-1 and V is TRBV6-5; 9 positions agree with TRBD1. Trimming cost V 6 bases and J 4 bases; bases outside gene matches: 9. The CDR3 runs 15 residues. Germline-derived CDR1 and CDR2 are MNHEY and SVGAGI.